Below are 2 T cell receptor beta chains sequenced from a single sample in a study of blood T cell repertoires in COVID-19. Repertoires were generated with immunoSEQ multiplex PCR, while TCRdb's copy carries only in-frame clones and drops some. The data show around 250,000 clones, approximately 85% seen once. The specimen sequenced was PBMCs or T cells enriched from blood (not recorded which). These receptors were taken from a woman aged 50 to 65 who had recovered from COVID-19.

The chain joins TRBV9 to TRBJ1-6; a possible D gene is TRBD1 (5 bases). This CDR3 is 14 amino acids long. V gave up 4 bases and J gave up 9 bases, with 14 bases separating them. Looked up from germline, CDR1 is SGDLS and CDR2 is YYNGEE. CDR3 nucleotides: TGTGCCAGCAGCCCAGGGTCGGGCGCTTCACCCCTCCACTTT. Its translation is CASSPGSGASPLHF.

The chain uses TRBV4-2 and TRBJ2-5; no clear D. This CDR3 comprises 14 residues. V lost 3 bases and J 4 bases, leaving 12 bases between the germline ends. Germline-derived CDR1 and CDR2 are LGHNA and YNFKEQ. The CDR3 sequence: CASSHGWAGETQYF. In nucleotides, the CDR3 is TGTGCCAGCAGCCACGGCTGGGCCGGAGAGACCCAGTACTTC.